The 8 T cell receptor beta chains below all came from one sample that was sequenced in a study of T cells in Graves' hyperthyroidism and ophthalmopathy. Using RNA transcripts as the source, TCR beta CDR3 regions were amplified. Researchers ran a first-round RT-PCR on the TCR CDR3 using the HTBI primer set. TCRdb re-called the multiplex PCR reads through MiXCR, storing one row per CDR3 protein. In the table there are some 600,000 distinct CDR3 sequences, 14% of which are singletons. Sequencing input: blood. These receptors were taken from a woman younger than 45 with Graves' hyperthyroidism that later progressed to Graves' ophthalmopathy.

This clonotype occurred a few times. V gene TRBV18 combines with J gene TRBJ1-5, with 7 nucleotides matching TRBD1. The V and J ends lost 3 bases and 3 bases, in that order; junction bases with no gene match: 8. The CDR3 sequence is 16 residues long. Germline CDR1 reads KGHSH; CDR2 reads LQKENI. The DNA of the CDR3 is TGTGCCAGCTCACCCGTTAAGGGGGCAAACAATCAGCCCCAGCATTTT. Translation gives CASSPVKGANNQPQHF.

This clonotype appeared many times. This chain connects TRBV7-6 to TRBJ2-5, with D uncertain. V shed 2 bases and J shed 1 base, with 5 bases lying between them. This CDR3 region has 13 residues. Germline V gives CDR1 SGHVS, CDR2 FNYEAQ. The DNA for the CDR3 is TGTGCCAGCAGCTTAACAACCCAAGAGACCCAGTACTTC. Translating gives CASSLTTQETQYF. The full variable domain, completed using reference TRBV7-6 and TRBJ2-5, is GAGVSQSPRYKVTKRGQDVALRCDPISGHVSLYWYRQALGQGPEFLTYFNYEAQQDKSGLPNDRFSAERPEGSISTLTIQRTEQRDSAMYRCASSLTTQETQYFGPGTRLLVL.

This clonotype was counted at least ten times. The chain combines TRBV12-3 or TRBV12-4 with TRBJ1-2; D is perhaps TRBD1 (6 bases). This CDR3 spans 13 amino acids. The V end lost 6 bases, the J end lost 7 bases, and 15 bases lay between the germline ends. The CDR3 DNA reads TGTGCCAGCAGGGAACAGGGATCGGGTGGCTACACCTTC. This gives the protein CASREQGSGGYTF.

The J gene is TRBJ1-1, the V gene TRBV29-1; D remains ambiguous. Germline CDR1 SQVTM, CDR2 ANQGSEA. The CDR3 consists of 14 residues. V was clipped by 4 bases and J by 1 base, with 13 bases between them. The DNA for the CDR3 is TGCAGCGTTGTCCTGGACGGCACGAACACTGAAGCTTTCTTT. It is translated as CSVVLDGTNTEAFF.

In its sample, this clonotype was seen a few times. Here the CDR3 reads CATTRGGSYNEQFF. Written as DNA, the CDR3 is TGTGCCACCACCCGGGGCGGGAGCTACAATGAGCAGTTCTTC. This chain connects TRBV19 to TRBJ2-1; 7 bases map to TRBD2. Germline assignment: CDR1 LNHDA and CDR2 SQIVND (reference sequence). The CDR3 loop spans 14 amino acids. V lost 10 bases to trimming and J lost 3 bases; unmatched junction nucleotides: 9.

The table lists this clonotype with many counts. The chain combines TRBV29-1 with TRBJ1-1; D gene uncertain. Per germline, CDR1 SQVTM and CDR2 ANQGSEA. CDR3 length: 11 amino acids. Trimming cost V 3 bases and J 3 bases, with 5 bases left between them. DNA of the CDR3: TGCAGCGTTGATCCTGACACTGAAGCTTTCTTT. Translated: CSVDPDTEAFF.

In its sample, this clonotype was seen a few times. The V and J genes are TRBV19 and TRBJ2-7, with 10 positions matching TRBD2. V lost 1 base and J lost 4; bases outside the gene matches: 4. The CDR3 is 15 amino acids. Looked up from germline, CDR1 is LNHDA and CDR2 is SQIVND (reference sequence). The chain's CDR3 is CASSIGASGSYEQYF. DNA for the CDR3: TGTGCCAGTAGTATAGGGGCTAGCGGGAGTTACGAGCAGTACTTC. The variable domain in full, with the rest retrieved from reference TRBV19 and TRBJ2-7, is DGGITQSPKYLFRKEGQNVTLSCEQNLNHDAMYWYRQDPGQGLRLIYYSQIVNDFQKGDIAEGYSVSREKKESFPLTVTSAQKNPTAFYLCASSIGASGSYEQYFGPGTRLTVT.

This clonotype was recorded a few times. For the CDR3, the DNA is TGTGCCACCAGCTCCCTCGGGCAGGCCGTGACCAATTCGTTCAAAAACATTCAGTACTTC. The encoded protein is CATSSLGQAVTNSFKNIQYF. The J gene is TRBJ2-4, the V gene TRBV15, with D uncertain. CDR1 and CDR2 from the germline V gene are LNHNV and YYDKDF (reference sequence). The germline V and J ends were trimmed by 5 bases and 3 bases, with 29 bases remaining between them. There are 20 residues in the CDR3.